The rows below give T cell receptor beta chains drawn from one sample of a study of OX40 agonist ivuxolimab in advanced cancers. TCRdb's table, derived via immunoSEQ multiplex PCR, lists solely in-frame clones and lacks some. The table records roughly 80,000 clones, roughly 90% of them present only once. The sample in question was CD4+ or CD8+ T cells sorted from blood, obtained in a trial of the OX40 agonist ivuxolimab. Receptor source: an adult with an advanced solid tumor such as melanoma, head and neck, liver or kidney cancer. CDR3s include the opening cysteine and the closing phenylalanine or tryptophan. The order of the fields is V gene, CDR3 length, J gene, D gene, CDR3 protein, CDR3 DNA. A D gene is named only where the DNA matches it firmly.

>TRBV5-1|14|TRBJ2-3|NA
CASSPRGVTDTQYF
TGCGCCAGCAGCCCCAGGGGTGTCACAGATACGCAGTATTTT
>TRBV10-3|14|TRBJ2-3|NA
CAISYRSDTDTQYF
TGTGCCATCAGTTACAGGTCGGACACAGATACGCAGTATTTT
>TRBV30|13|TRBJ2-3|TRBD2
CAWGASGADTQYF
TGTGCCTGGGGAGCTAGCGGGGCAGATACGCAGTATTTT
>TRBV2|12|TRBJ2-1|NA
CASKEVWGLQFF
TGTGCCAGCAAGGAGGTTTGGGGACTCCAGTTCTTC
>TRBV28|14|TRBJ1-2|NA
CASGYHVANYGYTF
TGTGCCAGCGGATACCACGTGGCTAACTATGGCTACACCTTC
>TRBV28|15|TRBJ1-5|NA
CASSSPLGFDQPQHF
TGTGCCAGCAGTTCCCCCTTGGGATTCGACCAGCCCCAGCATTTT
>TRBV7-9|17|TRBJ1-1|TRBD1
CASSPIGVGTANAEAFF
TGTGCCAGCAGCCCCATAGGGGTTGGGACAGCGAACGCTGAAGCTTTCTTT
>TRBV7-9|13|TRBJ1-3|NA
CASIQSSGNTIYF
TGTGCCAGCATCCAGTCCTCTGGAAACACCATATATTTT
>TRBV18|16|TRBJ1-2|TRBD1
CASSPGAQGGDYGYTF
TGTGCCAGCTCACCAGGGGCACAGGGGGGTGACTATGGCTACACCTTC
>TRBV6-5|15|TRBJ1-6|TRBD1
CASSWTGQDNSPLHF
TGTGCCAGCAGTTGGACCGGACAGGATAATTCACCCCTCCACTTT
>TRBV27|19|TRBJ2-6|TRBD2
CASGDPTSGGLLRTNVLTF
TGTGCCAGCGGGGATCCGACTAGCGGGGGCCTTTTGAGGACCAACGTCCTGACTTTC
>TRBV5-1|14|TRBJ2-2|NA
CASSLEMNTGELFF
TGCGCCAGCAGCTTAGAAATGAACACCGGGGAGCTGTTTTTT
>TRBV2|18|TRBJ1-5|TRBD1
CASSLRWGQGISRRAQHF
TGTGCCAGCAGTCTAAGGTGGGGACAGGGTATCTCTCGAAGGGCCCAGCATTTT
>TRBV18|16|TRBJ2-1|NA
CASSPPGKGTYNEQFF
TGTGCCAGCTCACCACCCGGGAAGGGGACCTACAATGAGCAGTTCTTC
>TRBV5-1|13|TRBJ1-2|NA
CASSRAGDYGYTF
TGCGCCAGCAGCCGGGCGGGGGATTATGGCTACACCTTC
>TRBV4-1|15|TRBJ1-1|NA
CASSPRDIDAPEAFF
TGCGCCAGCAGCCCCCGGGACATAGACGCCCCTGAAGCTTTCTTT